This T cell receptor beta chain was sequenced in a study of blood T cell repertoires in COVID-19. Study context: Sources were T cells, B-cell-depleted T cells, or PBMCs; the material itself was cDNA or gDNA.

Authors' methods: From reference gene primer amplification, estimates of nucleated cell counts were derived. Assay used: immunoSEQ multiplex PCR; TCRdb lists only in-frame clones, some missing. That table is the source of V, J and clone size, and D and trimming were worked out from the DNA. The table shows tens of thousands of clones, with about 86% occurring only once. This clone has more than one count but fewer than ten. This CDR3 spans 14 amino acids. The germline V gene encodes CDR1 MNHNY and CDR2 SVGAGI (reference sequence). The V and J ends lost 0 bases and 4 bases respectively, with 10 bases between them.

The clonotype originates from a man between 70 and 80 years old with acute or convalescent COVID-19. Material: peripheral blood. The chain joins TRBV6-6 to TRBJ2-7; possible D gene TRBD2, 6 bases. CDR3 coding DNA: TGTGCCAGCAGTTACTCGGGGGGTCGGTACGAGCAGTACTTC. It yields the protein CASSYSGGRYEQYF.